Listed below are T cell receptor beta chains from one sample, sequenced in a study of immune cell composition in non-small cell lung cancer. The protocol was immunoSEQ multiplex PCR, while the TCRdb copy is restricted to in-frame clones and leaves out a portion. Here the sample spans some 700 clones, approximately 88% being singletons. The sequenced sample consisted of non-adjacent lung tissue. The receptor source for this set is a human donor with non-small cell lung cancer. Both conserved end residues are part of each CDR3. The order of the fields is CDR3 length, V gene, CDR3 protein.

14,TRBV19,CASRPGLATGELFF
15,TRBV4-3,CASSQGFGSNQPQHF
16,TRBV18,CASSPVSPSSGNTIYF
19,TRBV10-3,CAISESRGGPLGTGKKLFF
17,TRBV9,CASSVGLQRGGGDTQYF
16,TRBV11-2,CASTRTSGGFGDEQFF
15,TRBV5-1,CASSQGTGDNYGYTF
14,TRBV18,CASSYDSGGETQYF
16,TRBV2,CASSPSLAGGNNEQFF
13,TRBV5-4,CASGTGGTGELFF
13,TRBV6-5,CASSLTGTYEQYF
16,TRBV29-1,CSVGGLSGGAGNEQFF
12,TRBV29-1,CSVEDRGQPQHF
16,TRBV2,CASSVRGTGGIDEQFF
13,TRBV7-6,CASSSGLENEQFF
16,TRBV19,CASSIGESSYNSPLHF
15,TRBV11-2,CASSPWTSSTDTQYF
17,TRBV28,CASSLRGAGGLDTEAFF
13,TRBV4-1,CASSQGTALGAFF